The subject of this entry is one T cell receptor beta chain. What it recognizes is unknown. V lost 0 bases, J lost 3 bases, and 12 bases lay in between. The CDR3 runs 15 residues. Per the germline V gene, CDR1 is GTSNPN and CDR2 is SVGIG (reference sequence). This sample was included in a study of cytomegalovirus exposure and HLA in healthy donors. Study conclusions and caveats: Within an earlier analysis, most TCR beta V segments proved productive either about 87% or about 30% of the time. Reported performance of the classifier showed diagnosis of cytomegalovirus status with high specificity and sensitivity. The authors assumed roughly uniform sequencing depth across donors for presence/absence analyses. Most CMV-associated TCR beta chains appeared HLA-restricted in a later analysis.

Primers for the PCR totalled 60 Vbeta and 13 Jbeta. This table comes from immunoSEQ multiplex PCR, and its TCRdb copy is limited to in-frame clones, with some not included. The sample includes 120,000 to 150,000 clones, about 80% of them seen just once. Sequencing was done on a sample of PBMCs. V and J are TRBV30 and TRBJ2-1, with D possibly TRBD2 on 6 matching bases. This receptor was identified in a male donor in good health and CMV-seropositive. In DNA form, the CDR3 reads TGTGCCTGGAGTGTACTTAGCGGATTCTACAATGAGCAGTTCTTC. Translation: CAWSVLSGFYNEQFF.